The rows below give T cell receptor beta chains drawn from one sample of a study of blood T cell repertoires in COVID-19. Using immunoSEQ multiplex PCR, the repertoire was profiled, and TCRdb retains in-frame clones only, with some absent. The sample contains about 180,000 clones, roughly four fifths of which appear only once. Sequenced material: peripheral blood. Source of these receptors: a woman between 70 and 85 years old with COVID-19, enrolled during active disease. CDR3s include the opening cysteine and the closing phenylalanine or tryptophan.

CSVKGGRTAPSYEQYF	TRBV29-1	TRBJ2-7
CASSRWRAASYNEQFF	TRBV7-9	TRBJ2-1
CASSIDLPYEQYF	TRBV19	TRBJ2-7
CASSLGRPQRSNTEAFF	TRBV28	TRBJ1-1
CASSITGRSSYEQYF	TRBV28	TRBJ2-7
CASSIVFLGGSTEAFF	TRBV19	TRBJ1-1
CASSLGTTSDTQYF	TRBV5-1	TRBJ2-3
CATSRSPDRSGEQYF	TRBV15	TRBJ2-7
CASSYSRGTQETQYF	TRBV6-5	TRBJ2-5
CASSVQGNNEKLFF	TRBV9	TRBJ1-4
CASRQGVYSYEQYF	TRBV27	TRBJ2-7
CSVTQGIVGEQYF	TRBV29-1	TRBJ2-7
CASSPRASPGWNYEQYF	TRBV27	TRBJ2-7
CASSLGVQVPANSPLHF	TRBV7-9	TRBJ1-6
CATSDLGGASGYTF	TRBV24-1	TRBJ1-2
CASSFGLGTGGNEQYF	TRBV5-4	TRBJ2-7
CASSLGTDAPYEQYF	TRBV5-1	TRBJ2-7
CASSANRDKWNTIYF	TRBV2	TRBJ1-3
CASSRGTGAPYEQYF	TRBV4-3	TRBJ2-7
CAISEQAGMSGYTF	TRBV10-3	TRBJ1-2
CASSRLRTSGSNEQFF	TRBV6-2/TRBV6-3	TRBJ2-1
CASSFFGSPPTGELFF	TRBV5-1	TRBJ2-2